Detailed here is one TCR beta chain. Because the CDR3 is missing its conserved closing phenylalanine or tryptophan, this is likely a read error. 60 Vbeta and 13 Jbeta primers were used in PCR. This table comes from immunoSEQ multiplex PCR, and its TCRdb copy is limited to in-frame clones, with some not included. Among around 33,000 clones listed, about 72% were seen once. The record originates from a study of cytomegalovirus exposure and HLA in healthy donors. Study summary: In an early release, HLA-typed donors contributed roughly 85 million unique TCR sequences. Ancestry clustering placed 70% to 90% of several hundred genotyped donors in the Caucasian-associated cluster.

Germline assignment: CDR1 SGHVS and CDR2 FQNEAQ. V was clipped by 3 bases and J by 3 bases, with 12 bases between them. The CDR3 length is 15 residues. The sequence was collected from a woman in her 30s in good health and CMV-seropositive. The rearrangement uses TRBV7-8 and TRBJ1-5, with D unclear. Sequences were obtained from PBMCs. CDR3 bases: TGTGCCAGCAGCTTTCAGGTTACAGACAATCAGCCCCAGCATTCT. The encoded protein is CASSFQVTDNQPQHS.